The clone carrying this T cell receptor (beta chain) was detected many times. The sample belongs to a study of regulatory T cells in long-lasting Graves disease. CDR3 size: 15 residues. The V gene's germline CDR1 is MDHEN and CDR2 SYDVKM. J was trimmed by 3 bases and V by 4 bases; bases with no gene match: 6. The time point denotes: newly diagnosed GD, antithyroid drugs for less than 3 months. The TCR library was prepared using RNA isolated from PBMCs. It was an endocrinology department in Xi'an, China, that provided the patients. Arm-PCR of CDR3 regions and iRepertoire HTBI primers were used to build TCR beta libraries. TCRdb used MiXCR to reprocess the multiplex PCR reads, holding one entry per CDR3 protein. Seen here are 400,000 to 500,000 distinct CDR3 sequences, approximately 14% observed once, and the top ten hold over 15%. The same sample was also studied in work on T cells in Graves' hyperthyroidism and ophthalmopathy.

The chain links TRBV28 to TRBJ2-7; 10 bases map to TRBD2. This clonotype was sampled from a woman aged 45-65 years with Graves disease. The sample here was peripheral blood mononuclear cells (PBMCs), taken at new diagnosis, from a patient treated with antithyroid drugs. As DNA, the CDR3 is TGTGCCAGCAGTTCCCCCCTAGCGGGAGTCTACGAGCAGTACTTC. It encodes CASSSPLAGVYEQYF. The variable domain in full, completed from reference TRBV28 and TRBJ2-7, reads DVKVTQSSRYLVKRTGEKVFLECVQDMDHENMFWYRQDPGLGLRLIYFSYDVKMKEKGDIPEGYSVSREKKERFSLILESASTNQTSMYLCASSSPLAGVYEQYFGPGTRLTVT.